These 4 T cell receptor beta chains originate from one sample sequenced in a study of CD8+CD57+ T cells in acquired aplastic anemia. Genomic DNA templated the TCR beta VDJ and CDR3 profiling. MiXCR, applied by TCRdb to the reads, yields one record per CDR3 protein. The sample yields 150,000 to 200,000 distinct CDR3 sequences, nearly 50% seen once. For sequencing, patients were chosen who had shown expansion of CD8+CD57+ cells by flow cytometry. The specimen was sorted CD4+, CD8+, or CD8+CD57+ T cells (not recorded which) from PBMCs. Receptors originate from a human donor with aplastic anemia.

This sequence joins TRBV9 and TRBJ1-5; D remains ambiguous. The CDR3 sequence is 14 residues long. Germline CDR1 SGDLS, CDR2 YYNGEE. Between the trimmed V and J ends, which lost 4 bases and 3 bases, there was a span of 11 bases. The CDR3 sequence is CASSQGGFNQPQHF. The CDR3 DNA reads TGTGCCAGCAGCCAAGGAGGGTTCAATCAGCCCCAGCATTTT.

This clonotype was picked up many times. The chain joins TRBV5-1 to TRBJ2-1; 14 bases agree with TRBD2. CDR3 length equals 15 residues. V lost 4 bases and J lost 7; bases outside the gene matches: 4. Germline-derived CDR1 and CDR2 are SGHRS and YFSETQ. The CDR3 DNA sequence: TGCGCCAGCAGCCTCGGACTAGCGGGAGGTAATGAGCAGTTCTTC. Translation: CASSLGLAGGNEQFF.

This clonotype was detected ten times or more. V gene TRBV5-1 combines with J gene TRBJ1-5; tentative D call: TRBD1 (5 bases). The CDR3 covers 13 residues. Germline V gene sequence: CDR1 SGHRS, CDR2 YFSETQ. Trimming stripped 4 bases from V and 5 bases from J, with 10 bases between. The CDR3 region is CASSEGNHQPQHF. The CDR3 bases are TGCGCCAGCAGCGAGGGGAACCATCAGCCCCAGCATTTT.

This clonotype was seen once. This clone may be a read error of a much larger clone one base away. This chain uses TRBV7-2 with TRBJ2-1; TRBD2 agrees at 7 bases. There are 18 residues in the CDR3. Germline V lookup: CDR1 SGHTA, CDR2 FQGNSA. CDR3: CASSLAGLERSSYNGQFF. In DNA, the CDR3 is TGTGCCAGCAGCTTAGCCGGACTAGAGAGGAGCTCCTACAATGGGCAGTTCTTC.